This T cell receptor (beta chain) was profiled in a study of somatic mutations in cytotoxic T cells in rheumatoid arthritis. Study results and limitations: CD8+ clonality rose with age in rheumatoid arthritis patients, not healthy controls.

Remarks on this clone: Its cognate antigen is unknown.

V shed 1 base and J shed 9 bases, with 13 bases lying between them. The V gene's germline CDR1 is SNHLY and CDR2 FYNNEI. CDR3 length: 14 amino acids. Libraries were prepared by immunoSEQ multiplex PCR; TCRdb keeps only in-frame clonotypes and omits some of them. The profile shows 8,000 to 10,000 clones, more than 75% of them singletons. The chain is built from TRBV2 and TRBJ2-1, with D possibly matching TRBD2 (6 bases). The TCR sequence derives from an adult with rheumatoid arthritis. Sequencing input: CD8+ T cells sorted from blood. CDR3 DNA: TGTGCCAGCAGTGAAGGGGGCGCGGGGAGTGAGCAGTTCTTC. This codes for CASSEGGAGSEQFF. Together with reference TRBV2 and TRBJ2-1, the CDR3 gives the full variable domain: EPEVTQTPSHQVTQMGQEVILRCVPISNHLYFYWYRQILGQKVEFLVSFYNNEISEKSEIFDDQFSVERPDGSNFTLKIRSTKLEDSAMYFCASSEGGAGSEQFFGPGTRLTVL.